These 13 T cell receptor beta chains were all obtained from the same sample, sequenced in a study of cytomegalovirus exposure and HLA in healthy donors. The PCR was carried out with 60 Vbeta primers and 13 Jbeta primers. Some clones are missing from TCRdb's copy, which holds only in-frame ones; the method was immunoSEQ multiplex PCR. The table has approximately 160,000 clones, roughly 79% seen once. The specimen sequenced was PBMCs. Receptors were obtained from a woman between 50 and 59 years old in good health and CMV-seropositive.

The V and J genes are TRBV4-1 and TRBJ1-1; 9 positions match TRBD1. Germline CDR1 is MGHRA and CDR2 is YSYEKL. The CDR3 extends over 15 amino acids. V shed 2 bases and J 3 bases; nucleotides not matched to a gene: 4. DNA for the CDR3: TGCGCCAGCAGCCAAAGGGACAGGGAGTACACTGAAGCTTTCTTT. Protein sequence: CASSQRDREYTEAFF.

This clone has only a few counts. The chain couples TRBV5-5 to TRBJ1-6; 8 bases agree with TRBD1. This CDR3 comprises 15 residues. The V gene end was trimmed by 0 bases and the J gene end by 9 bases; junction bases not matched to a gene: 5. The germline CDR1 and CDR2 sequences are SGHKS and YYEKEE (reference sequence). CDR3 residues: CASSLGQGRGSPLHF. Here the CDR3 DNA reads TGTGCCAGCAGCTTGGGACAGGGGAGGGGTTCACCCCTCCACTTT.

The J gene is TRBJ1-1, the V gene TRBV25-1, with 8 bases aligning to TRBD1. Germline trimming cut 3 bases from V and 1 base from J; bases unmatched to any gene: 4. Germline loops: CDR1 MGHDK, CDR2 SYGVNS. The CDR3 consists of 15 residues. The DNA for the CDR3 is TGTGCCAGCAGTGATGACAGGGGTCCGAACACTGAAGCTTTCTTT. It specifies CASSDDRGPNTEAFF.

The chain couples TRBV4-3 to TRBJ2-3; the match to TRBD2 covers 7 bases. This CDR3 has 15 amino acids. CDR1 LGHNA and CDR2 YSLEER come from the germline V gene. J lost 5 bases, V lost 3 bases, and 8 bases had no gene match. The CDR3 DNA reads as TGCGCCAGCAGCCAGGGAGGGCAGGTCAGAGATACGCAGTATTTT. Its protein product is CASSQGGQVRDTQYF.

The CDR3 DNA is TGTGCCAGCGGCACCGGGACAGGGCGCCCTGGGGCCAACGTCCTGACTTTC. Translating it yields CASGTGTGRPGANVLTF. The V and J genes are TRBV25-1 and TRBJ2-6; 9 bases agree with TRBD1. V trimming: 8 bases; J trimming: 2 bases; junction bases outside the gene matches: 10. Looked up from germline, CDR1 is MGHDK and CDR2 is SYGVNS. This CDR3 region has 17 residues.

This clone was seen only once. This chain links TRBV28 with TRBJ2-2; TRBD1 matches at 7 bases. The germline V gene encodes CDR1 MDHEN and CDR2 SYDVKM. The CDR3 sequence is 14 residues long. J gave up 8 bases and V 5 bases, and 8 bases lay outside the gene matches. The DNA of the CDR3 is TGTGCCAGCAGTGCGAGTCCAGGGGGAGGGGAGCTGTTTTTT. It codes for CASSASPGGGELFF.

CDR3: CASSLGGGSYNEQFF. CDR3 bases: TGTGCCAGCAGCTTGGGGGGCGGTTCCTACAATGAGCAGTTCTTC. The V gene is TRBV5-4, the J gene TRBJ2-1; D might be TRBD1 (5 bases). V lost 0 bases and J 1 base, leaving 8 bases between the germline ends. This CDR3 spans 15 amino acids. From germline, CDR1 is SGHNT and CDR2 YYREEE (reference sequence).

The CDR3 reads CASSYSTGTDQPQHF. As DNA, the CDR3 is TGTGCCAGCAGTTACTCTACGGGGACAGATCAGCCCCAGCATTTT. The rearrangement links TRBV6-5 to TRBJ1-5, with 7 bases identical to TRBD1. Germline loops: CDR1 MNHEY, CDR2 SVGAGI. V lost 0 bases and J lost 5; bases outside the gene matches: 4. The CDR3 extends over 15 amino acids.

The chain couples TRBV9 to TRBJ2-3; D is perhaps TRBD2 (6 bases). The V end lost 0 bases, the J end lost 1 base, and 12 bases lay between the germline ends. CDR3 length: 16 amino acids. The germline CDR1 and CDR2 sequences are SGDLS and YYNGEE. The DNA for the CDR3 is TGTGCCAGCAGCGTAGTGCCTAGCGTCGGCACAGATACGCAGTATTTT. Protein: CASSVVPSVGTDTQYF.

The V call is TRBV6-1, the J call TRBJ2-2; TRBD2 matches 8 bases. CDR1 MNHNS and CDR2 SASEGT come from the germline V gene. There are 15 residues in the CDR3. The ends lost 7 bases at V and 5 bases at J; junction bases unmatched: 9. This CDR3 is CASIVGGGRTGELFF. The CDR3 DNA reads TGTGCCAGCATCGTCGGGGGGGGTCGGACCGGGGAGCTGTTTTTT.

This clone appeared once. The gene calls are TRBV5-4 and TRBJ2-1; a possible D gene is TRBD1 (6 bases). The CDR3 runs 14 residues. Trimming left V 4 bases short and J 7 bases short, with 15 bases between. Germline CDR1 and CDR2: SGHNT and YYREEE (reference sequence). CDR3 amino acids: CASSQQGRSNEQFF. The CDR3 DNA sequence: TGTGCCAGCAGCCAACAGGGACGCTCAAATGAGCAGTTCTTC.

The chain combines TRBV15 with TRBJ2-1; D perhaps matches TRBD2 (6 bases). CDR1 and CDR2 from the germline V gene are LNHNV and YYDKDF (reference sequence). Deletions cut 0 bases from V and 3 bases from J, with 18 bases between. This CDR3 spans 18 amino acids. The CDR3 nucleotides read TGTGCCACCAGCAGAGATAGGGAAGGCGGGGCCGTCTACAATGAGCAGTTCTTC. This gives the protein CATSRDREGGAVYNEQFF.

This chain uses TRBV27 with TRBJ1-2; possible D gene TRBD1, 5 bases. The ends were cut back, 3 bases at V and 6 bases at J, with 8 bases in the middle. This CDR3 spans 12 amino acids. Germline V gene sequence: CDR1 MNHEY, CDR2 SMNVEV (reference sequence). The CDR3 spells CASSFSGNGYTF. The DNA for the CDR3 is TGTGCCAGCAGTTTTTCAGGGAATGGCTACACCTTC.